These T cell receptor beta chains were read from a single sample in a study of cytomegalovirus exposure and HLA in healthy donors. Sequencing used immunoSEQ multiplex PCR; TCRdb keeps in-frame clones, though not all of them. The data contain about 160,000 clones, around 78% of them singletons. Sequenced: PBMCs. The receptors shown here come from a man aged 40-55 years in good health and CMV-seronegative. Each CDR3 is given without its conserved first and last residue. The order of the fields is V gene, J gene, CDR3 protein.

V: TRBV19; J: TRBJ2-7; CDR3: ASSMGTSGRDEQY
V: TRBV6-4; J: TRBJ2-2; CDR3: ASSLLATGELF
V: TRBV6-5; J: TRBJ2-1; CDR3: ASSYSLAGGDEQF
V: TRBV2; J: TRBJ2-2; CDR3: ASSVRGLNTGELF
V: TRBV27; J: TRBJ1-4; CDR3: ASSSRVGEKLF
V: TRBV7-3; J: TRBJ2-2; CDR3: ASSLGSSGRGTPGELF
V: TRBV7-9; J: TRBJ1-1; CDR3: ASSYTGGATEAF
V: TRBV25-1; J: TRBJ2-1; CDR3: ASSVSSGGFNEQF
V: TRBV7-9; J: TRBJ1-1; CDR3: ASSLGTGKPNTEAF
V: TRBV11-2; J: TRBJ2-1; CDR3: ASSPGFRQGFYNEQF
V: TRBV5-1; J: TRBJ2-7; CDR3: ASSSGQGESEQY
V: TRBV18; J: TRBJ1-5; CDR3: ASSPGGRGNQPQH
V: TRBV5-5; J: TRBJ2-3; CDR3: ASSPLAGGPDTQY
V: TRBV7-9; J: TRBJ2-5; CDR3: ASTRDFFSQETQY
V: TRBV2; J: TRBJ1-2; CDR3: ASSEGQYGYT
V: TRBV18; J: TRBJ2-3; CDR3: ASSKRQGGSTDTQY
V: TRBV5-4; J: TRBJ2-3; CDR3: ASSSKERADTQY
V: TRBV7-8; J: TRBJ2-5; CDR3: ASSLARGSQETQY
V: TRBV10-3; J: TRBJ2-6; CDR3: AISGGTGRTGANVLT
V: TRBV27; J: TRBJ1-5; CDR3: ASSRTRDRGGKEPQH
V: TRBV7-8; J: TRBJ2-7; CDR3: ASSAGLAGGLGEQY
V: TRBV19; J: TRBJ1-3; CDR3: ASGRGVLGGNTIY
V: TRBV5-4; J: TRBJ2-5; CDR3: ASSSRDRRQETQY
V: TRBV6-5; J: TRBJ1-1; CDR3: ASSAQGVNTEAF
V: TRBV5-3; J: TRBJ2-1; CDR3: ARSLAVREQF
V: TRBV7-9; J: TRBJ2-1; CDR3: ASSPGTSGKIGHNEQF
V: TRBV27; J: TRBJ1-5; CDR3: ASSPGQGALSNQPQH
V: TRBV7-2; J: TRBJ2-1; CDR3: ASSLAIQNEQF
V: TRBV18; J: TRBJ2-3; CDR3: ASSPRRFDTQY
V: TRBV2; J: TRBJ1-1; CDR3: ASSEAGQGGFTEAF
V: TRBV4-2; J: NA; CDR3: ASSQSRDRNEQY
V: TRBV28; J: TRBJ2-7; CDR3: ASSLLGQGAREQY
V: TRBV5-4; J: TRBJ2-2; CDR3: ASSFQTGITGELF
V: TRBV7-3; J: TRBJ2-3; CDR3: ASSLRGDPDTQY
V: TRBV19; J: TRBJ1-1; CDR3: ASSSGYGQAPTEAF
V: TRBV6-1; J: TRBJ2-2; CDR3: ASSGGTSENTGELF
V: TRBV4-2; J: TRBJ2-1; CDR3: ASSVFAGVSEQF
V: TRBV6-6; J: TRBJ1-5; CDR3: ASWDSYSNQPQH
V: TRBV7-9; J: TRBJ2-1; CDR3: ASSFQRGSTGNEQF